This TCR beta chain originates from a study of blood T cells in healthy people across ages. The table lists this clonotype with many counts. Its antigen is undetermined. Alongside a J-beta primer mix, a sample-barcoded 5' primer served in a second PCR lasting roughly 7 to 11 cycles. TCRdb processed the 5' RACE reads anew with MiXCR; each CDR3 protein has one entry. Found here are under 800,000 distinct CDR3 sequences, roughly 20% of them singletons; the top ten hold 3.6%. CDR1 and CDR2 (germline): MNHEY, SVGAGI. This CDR3 has 15 amino acids. V gave up 7 bases and J gave up 7 bases; unmatched junction bases: 12. Study-wide points: Greater diversity and more naive CD4+ cells were seen in long-lived donors than in aged donors.

Researchers collected 9.5 to 10 milliliters of peripheral blood from every single donor. The authors extracted at least 6 micrograms of total RNA per sample. What was sequenced was blood. The receptor was derived from a man aged 70-80 years in good health. The rearrangement uses TRBV6-5 and TRBJ2-2, with TRBD1 matching 7 bases. CDR3 residues: CASNPAGTAIGELFF. CDR3 DNA sequence: TGTGCCAGCAATCCGGCCGGGACAGCCATCGGGGAGCTGTTTTTT.